A selection of T cell receptor beta chains follows, all from one sample in a study of CD8 T cells in Susac syndrome. TCRdb analysed the immunoSEQ multiplex PCR reads with MiXCR anew, one entry per CDR3 protein. The data contain tens of thousands of distinct CDR3 sequences, around 94% of them singletons. Sequencing was done on a sample of CD8+ T cells from PBMCs. The source is a human donor in good health. The CDR3 runs from the conserved cysteine through the conserved F or W. A D gene is named only where the DNA matches it firmly. Clone size is stated in some rows and not others, as once, few, many or a class when expanded.

CDR3 DNA: TGTGCCAGCAGTTACGAGGGAGGGGATACGACCGGGGAGCTGTTTTTT; CDR3 protein: CASSYEGGDTTGELFF; clone size: once; D gene: TRBD2; CDR3 length: 16; V gene: TRBV6-5; J gene: TRBJ2-2
CDR3 DNA: TGCGCCAGCAGTGTGACAGTCGACAATGAGCAGTTCTTC; CDR3 protein: CASSVTVDNEQFF; clone size: NA; D gene: NA; CDR3 length: 13; V gene: TRBV10-2; J gene: TRBJ2-1
CDR3 DNA: TGTGCCAGCAGCCGATTCGGGGGGACTGAAGCTTTCTTT; CDR3 protein: CASSRFGGTEAFF; clone size: NA; D gene: NA; CDR3 length: 13; V gene: TRBV12-3/TRBV12-4; J gene: TRBJ1-1
CDR3 DNA: TGCGCCAGCAGCTTGGGAGCGGGAGTAGATACGCAGTATTTT; CDR3 protein: CASSLGAGVDTQYF; clone size: few; D gene: TRBD2; CDR3 length: 14; V gene: TRBV5-1; J gene: TRBJ2-3
CDR3 DNA: TGTGCCACGGGTCCAGTTGAAAATGAAAAACTGTTTTTT; CDR3 protein: CATGPVENEKLFF; clone size: NA; D gene: NA; CDR3 length: 13; V gene: TRBV7-9; J gene: TRBJ1-4
CDR3 DNA: TGTGCCAGCAGTTTTGGGACAGGGGGTACAGATACGCAGTATTTT; CDR3 protein: CASSFGTGGTDTQYF; clone size: NA; D gene: TRBD1; CDR3 length: 15; V gene: TRBV27; J gene: TRBJ2-3
CDR3 DNA: TGTGCCAGCGGCCTTAGCGGGGGGAGCAATGAGCAGTTCTTC; CDR3 protein: CASGLSGGSNEQFF; clone size: NA; D gene: TRBD2; CDR3 length: 14; V gene: TRBV12-3/TRBV12-4; J gene: TRBJ2-1
CDR3 DNA: TGTGCCAGCAGTCAGGGAGTTGGAAACACTGAAGCTTTCTTT; CDR3 protein: CASSQGVGNTEAFF; clone size: NA; D gene: NA; CDR3 length: 14; V gene: TRBV6-5; J gene: TRBJ1-1
CDR3 DNA: TGTGCCACCAAAGATGTTGGCGTCGGGGAGCTGTTTTTT; CDR3 protein: CATKDVGVGELFF; clone size: NA; D gene: NA; CDR3 length: 13; V gene: TRBV19; J gene: TRBJ2-2
CDR3 DNA: TGCGCCAGCAGCTTAGAGGGGAGTAGCACTGAAGCTTTCTTT; CDR3 protein: CASSLEGSSTEAFF; clone size: NA; D gene: NA; CDR3 length: 14; V gene: TRBV5-1; J gene: TRBJ1-1
CDR3 DNA: TGTGCCAGCAGCCAAGGACAGGGATACGGCTACACCTTC; CDR3 protein: CASSQGQGYGYTF; clone size: NA; D gene: TRBD1; CDR3 length: 13; V gene: TRBV3-1; J gene: TRBJ1-2
CDR3 DNA: TGTGCCAGCAGCGAGTCTGGAAATCAGCCCCAGCATTTT; CDR3 protein: CASSESGNQPQHF; clone size: once; D gene: NA; CDR3 length: 13; V gene: TRBV14; J gene: TRBJ1-5
CDR3 DNA: TGTGCCAGCCTTACTAGCGGGGGGAAGACCCAGTACTTC; CDR3 protein: CASLTSGGKTQYF; clone size: NA; D gene: TRBD2; CDR3 length: 13; V gene: TRBV25-1; J gene: TRBJ2-5
CDR3 DNA: TGTGCCAGCAGCGAGAGCGGGATCGCCTACAATGAGCAGTTCTTC; CDR3 protein: CASSESGIAYNEQFF; clone size: NA; D gene: TRBD2; CDR3 length: 15; V gene: TRBV9; J gene: TRBJ2-1
CDR3 DNA: TGTGCCAGCAGCTTAGCGGTGGGGAGAAATGAGCAGTTCTTC; CDR3 protein: CASSLAVGRNEQFF; clone size: NA; D gene: NA; CDR3 length: 14; V gene: TRBV7-9; J gene: TRBJ2-1
CDR3 DNA: TGTGCCAGCAGTGAAGTCTCGTACCAAATCAATGAGCAGTTCTTC; CDR3 protein: CASSEVSYQINEQFF; clone size: NA; D gene: NA; CDR3 length: 15; V gene: TRBV6-1; J gene: TRBJ2-1
CDR3 DNA: TGTGCCAGCGACAGCTTAAGCTCCTACGAGCAGTACTTC; CDR3 protein: CASDSLSSYEQYF; clone size: NA; D gene: NA; CDR3 length: 13; V gene: TRBV11-2; J gene: TRBJ2-7
CDR3 DNA: TGCGCCAGCAGCCAAGCCGGTAGGGCCAATTCACCCCTCCACTTT; CDR3 protein: CASSQAGRANSPLHF; clone size: NA; D gene: NA; CDR3 length: 15; V gene: TRBV4-1; J gene: TRBJ1-6
CDR3 DNA: TGTGCCAGCAGAACCGGGGGGAGCTACAATGAGCAGTTCTTC; CDR3 protein: CASRTGGSYNEQFF; clone size: NA; D gene: TRBD2; CDR3 length: 14; V gene: TRBV6-2/TRBV6-3; J gene: TRBJ2-1
CDR3 DNA: TGCGCCAGCAGCCATTCGCGCAATCAGCCCCAGCATTTT; CDR3 protein: CASSHSRNQPQHF; clone size: NA; D gene: NA; CDR3 length: 13; V gene: TRBV4-1; J gene: TRBJ1-5
CDR3 DNA: TGTGCCAGCAGCTTAGGGGGACAGGTAAACCACGAGCAGTACTTC; CDR3 protein: CASSLGGQVNHEQYF; clone size: NA; D gene: TRBD1; CDR3 length: 15; V gene: TRBV13; J gene: TRBJ2-7
CDR3 DNA: TGTGCCAGCAGCCCCTACGGGAGCGGGGAGCTGTTTTTT; CDR3 protein: CASSPYGSGELFF; clone size: NA; D gene: NA; CDR3 length: 13; V gene: TRBV9; J gene: TRBJ2-2
CDR3 DNA: TGTGCCAGCAGCTTAGCGTCGGGAGGTCAGCCCCAGCATTTT; CDR3 protein: CASSLASGGQPQHF; clone size: NA; D gene: NA; CDR3 length: 14; V gene: TRBV7-9; J gene: TRBJ1-5
CDR3 DNA: TGTGCCAGCAGTCCAGTCGCCTACGAGCAGTACTTC; CDR3 protein: CASSPVAYEQYF; clone size: NA; D gene: NA; CDR3 length: 12; V gene: TRBV12-3/TRBV12-4; J gene: TRBJ2-7
CDR3 DNA: TGTGCCAGCAAGGACAGGGGGCTACGAGGCTACACCTTC; CDR3 protein: CASKDRGLRGYTF; clone size: NA; D gene: TRBD1; CDR3 length: 13; V gene: TRBV2; J gene: TRBJ1-2
CDR3 DNA: TGCAGCGTTGAACGCGGTAGCTCCTACAATGAGCAGTTCTTC; CDR3 protein: CSVERGSSYNEQFF; clone size: NA; D gene: NA; CDR3 length: 14; V gene: TRBV29-1; J gene: TRBJ2-1
CDR3 DNA: TGTGCCAGCAGCAGGGGGGACTATGGCTACACCTTC; CDR3 protein: CASSRGDYGYTF; clone size: NA; D gene: TRBD1; CDR3 length: 12; V gene: TRBV25-1; J gene: TRBJ1-2
CDR3 DNA: TGTGCCAGCATACGTCGGGGTACTGAGACCCAGTACTTC; CDR3 protein: CASIRRGTETQYF; clone size: once; D gene: NA; CDR3 length: 13; V gene: TRBV28; J gene: TRBJ2-5
CDR3 DNA: TGTGCCAGCAGTCTAGCGGGAGACGTAGGTGAGCAGTTCTTC; CDR3 protein: CASSLAGDVGEQFF; clone size: NA; D gene: TRBD2; CDR3 length: 14; V gene: TRBV6-4; J gene: TRBJ2-1
CDR3 DNA: TGTGCCAGCAGCCCAGTAGACGGGAGCTCCTACAATGAGCAGTTCTTC; CDR3 protein: CASSPVDGSSYNEQFF; clone size: NA; D gene: NA; CDR3 length: 16; V gene: TRBV7-8; J gene: TRBJ2-1
CDR3 DNA: TGTGCCAGCAGCAACGGCTACACTGAAGCTTTCTTT; CDR3 protein: CASSNGYTEAFF; clone size: NA; D gene: NA; CDR3 length: 12; V gene: TRBV11-2; J gene: TRBJ1-1
CDR3 DNA: TGTGCCAGTAGGGCTTTGGGTAGCGATGAGCAGTTCTTC; CDR3 protein: CASRALGSDEQFF; clone size: NA; D gene: NA; CDR3 length: 13; V gene: TRBV19; J gene: TRBJ2-1
CDR3 DNA: TGTGCCAGCAGGCCGTTAGCGGGAGGAGGAGATACGCAGTATTTT; CDR3 protein: CASRPLAGGGDTQYF; clone size: NA; D gene: TRBD2; CDR3 length: 15; V gene: TRBV6-2/TRBV6-3; J gene: TRBJ2-3
CDR3 DNA: TGTGCCAGTAGTACAGCGACCTACGAGCAGTACTTC; CDR3 protein: CASSTATYEQYF; clone size: NA; D gene: NA; CDR3 length: 12; V gene: TRBV19; J gene: TRBJ2-7
CDR3 DNA: TGTGCCAGCAGTTTCGACCCGACGACAGCAGTCTACGAGCAGTACTTC; CDR3 protein: CASSFDPTTAVYEQYF; clone size: NA; D gene: NA; CDR3 length: 16; V gene: TRBV27; J gene: TRBJ2-7
CDR3 DNA: TGCGCCAGCAGCTGGACCCGGACTCAAATCCCAGATACGCAGTATTTT; CDR3 protein: CASSWTRTQIPDTQYF; clone size: NA; D gene: NA; CDR3 length: 16; V gene: TRBV5-1; J gene: TRBJ2-3
CDR3 DNA: TGTGCCAGCAGCATAGGCGGAGACTACGAGCAGTACTTC; CDR3 protein: CASSIGGDYEQYF; clone size: NA; D gene: NA; CDR3 length: 13; V gene: TRBV7-2; J gene: TRBJ2-7
CDR3 DNA: TGTGCCAGCAGTTTACGGGCGGGCCACACAGACGGCTACACCTTC; CDR3 protein: CASSLRAGHTDGYTF; clone size: NA; D gene: NA; CDR3 length: 15; V gene: TRBV27; J gene: TRBJ1-2
CDR3 DNA: TGTGCCAGCAGCGGAGTCTCGGTCGGGGCCAACGTCCTGACTTTC; CDR3 protein: CASSGVSVGANVLTF; clone size: NA; D gene: NA; CDR3 length: 15; V gene: TRBV7-9; J gene: TRBJ2-6
CDR3 DNA: TGTGCCAGTAGTAACCAGGGGTCCTACAATGAGCAGTTCTTC; CDR3 protein: CASSNQGSYNEQFF; clone size: NA; D gene: NA; CDR3 length: 14; V gene: TRBV19; J gene: TRBJ2-1
CDR3 DNA: TGTGCCAGCAGACGAACTGAAGCTTTCTTT; CDR3 protein: CASRRTEAFF; clone size: NA; D gene: NA; CDR3 length: 10; V gene: TRBV28; J gene: TRBJ1-1
CDR3 DNA: TGCAGCGTTGCGGACCAGGGGGAGTCTTTCTCTGGAAACACCATATATTTT; CDR3 protein: CSVADQGESFSGNTIYF; clone size: NA; D gene: TRBD1; CDR3 length: 17; V gene: TRBV29-1; J gene: TRBJ1-3
CDR3 DNA: TGTGCCAGCAGCGCGGGGGTGAGTGGCTACACCTTC; CDR3 protein: CASSAGVSGYTF; clone size: once; D gene: NA; CDR3 length: 12; V gene: TRBV7-2; J gene: TRBJ1-2
CDR3 DNA: TGCGCCAGCAGCTGGGACTCCGGCAGGCCTGGGGCCAACGTCCTGACTTTC; CDR3 protein: CASSWDSGRPGANVLTF; clone size: NA; D gene: NA; CDR3 length: 17; V gene: TRBV5-1; J gene: TRBJ2-6
CDR3 DNA: TGTGCCAGCAGCTCAAGAATTGAGGGATACTACGAGCAGTACTTC; CDR3 protein: CASSSRIEGYYEQYF; clone size: few; D gene: NA; CDR3 length: 15; V gene: TRBV7-2; J gene: TRBJ2-7
CDR3 DNA: TGTGCCAGCAGTTACATGCGCCTGCAAGAGACCCAGTACTTC; CDR3 protein: CASSYMRLQETQYF; clone size: once; D gene: NA; CDR3 length: 14; V gene: TRBV6-5; J gene: TRBJ2-5
CDR3 DNA: TGTGCCAGCTCCCGTCCGGGGAGGGACTACGAGCAGTACTTC; CDR3 protein: CASSRPGRDYEQYF; clone size: NA; D gene: TRBD2; CDR3 length: 14; V gene: TRBV18; J gene: TRBJ2-7
CDR3 DNA: TGTGCCAGCAGCTTAAGGGACAGCACAGATACGCAGTATTTT; CDR3 protein: CASSLRDSTDTQYF; clone size: NA; D gene: NA; CDR3 length: 14; V gene: TRBV7-3; J gene: TRBJ2-3
CDR3 DNA: TGCAGGGCTGTGGGCCTCCTGAACACTGAAGCTTTCTTT; CDR3 protein: CRAVGLLNTEAFF; clone size: NA; D gene: NA; CDR3 length: 13; V gene: TRBV20-1; J gene: TRBJ1-1
CDR3 DNA: TGTGCCAGCAGCTCAAGCGGGGGAAGCTCCTACAATGAGCAGTTCTTC; CDR3 protein: CASSSSGGSSYNEQFF; clone size: NA; D gene: TRBD2; CDR3 length: 16; V gene: TRBV7-6; J gene: TRBJ2-1
CDR3 DNA: TGTGCCAGCGCGACAGGGACCTACGAGCAGTACTTC; CDR3 protein: CASATGTYEQYF; clone size: NA; D gene: TRBD1; CDR3 length: 12; V gene: TRBV13; J gene: TRBJ2-7
CDR3 DNA: TGTGCCAGCAGTTACTCATCAGGGACCCAAAACATTCAGTACTTC; CDR3 protein: CASSYSSGTQNIQYF; clone size: NA; D gene: NA; CDR3 length: 15; V gene: TRBV6-5; J gene: TRBJ2-4
CDR3 DNA: TGCAGTGCTAGAGACAGGAGGGAAAGCAATCAGCCCCAGCATTTT; CDR3 protein: CSARDRRESNQPQHF; clone size: once; D gene: NA; CDR3 length: 15; V gene: TRBV20-1; J gene: TRBJ1-5
CDR3 DNA: TGCGCCAGCAGCCAAGAGCTCCGACAGGGCCCTGGCTACACCTTC; CDR3 protein: CASSQELRQGPGYTF; clone size: NA; D gene: TRBD1; CDR3 length: 15; V gene: TRBV4-3; J gene: TRBJ1-2
CDR3 DNA: TGTGCCAGCAGCTTACATCCGGGGAACAATGAGCAGTTCTTC; CDR3 protein: CASSLHPGNNEQFF; clone size: NA; D gene: NA; CDR3 length: 14; V gene: TRBV7-2; J gene: TRBJ2-1
CDR3 DNA: TGCGCCAGCAGCCAAGTCGGCCCCAAGGGTGAAAAACTGTTTTTT; CDR3 protein: CASSQVGPKGEKLFF; clone size: NA; D gene: NA; CDR3 length: 15; V gene: TRBV4-1; J gene: TRBJ1-4
CDR3 DNA: TGTGCCAGCACCCCTGGCGCAGATACGCAGTATTTT; CDR3 protein: CASTPGADTQYF; clone size: once; D gene: NA; CDR3 length: 12; V gene: TRBV7-9; J gene: TRBJ2-3
CDR3 DNA: TGCGCCAGCAGCCCAGGCACAAGGACAGGGCGCAATCAGCCCCAGCATTTT; CDR3 protein: CASSPGTRTGRNQPQHF; clone size: NA; D gene: TRBD1; CDR3 length: 17; V gene: TRBV4-1; J gene: TRBJ1-5